Listed below are T cell receptor beta chains from one sample, sequenced in a study of blood T cell repertoires in COVID-19. Generated by immunoSEQ multiplex PCR, the TCRdb table keeps only in-frame clones and is missing some. The sample holds 300,000 to 450,000 clones; roughly 90% are singletons and the top ten take less than 3.5%. What was sequenced was peripheral blood. These TCRs come from a woman in her 30s with COVID-19, enrolled during active disease. Both conserved end residues are part of each CDR3. Fields, in order: CDR3 protein, CDR3 DNA, clone size, J gene, D gene, V gene. A D gene is named only where the DNA matches it firmly. Clone size is shown for a subset of rows, as once, few, many or a class of expanded clone.

CDR3aa: CASSPRRTGAIYEQYF
CDR3nt: TGTGCCAGCTCACCACGGAGAACAGGGGCAATCTACGAGCAGTACTTC
abundance: NA
j_gene: TRBJ2-7
d_gene: TRBD1
v_gene: TRBV18

CDR3aa: CASSSSGTEGYGYTF
CDR3nt: TGTGCCAGTAGTTCCTCCGGGACAGAGGGCTATGGCTACACCTTC
abundance: NA
j_gene: TRBJ1-2
d_gene: TRBD1
v_gene: TRBV19

CDR3aa: CASSWGDRVTGDTQYF
CDR3nt: TGCGCCAGCAGCTGGGGGGACAGGGTTACTGGAGATACGCAGTATTTT
abundance: once
j_gene: TRBJ2-3
d_gene: TRBD1
v_gene: TRBV5-1

CDR3aa: CASRPTASSSVFF
CDR3nt: TGTGCCAGCAGGCCTACTGCGAGCTCCTCGGTATTCTTT
abundance: NA
j_gene: TRBJ1-1
d_gene: NA
v_gene: TRBV6-2/TRBV6-3

CDR3aa: CASSLAPTTPYNEQFF
CDR3nt: TGTGCTAGCAGCTTAGCCCCCACCACACCTTACAATGAGCAGTTCTTC
abundance: few
j_gene: TRBJ2-1
d_gene: NA
v_gene: TRBV7-7

CDR3aa: CASSYESLWFADTQYF
CDR3nt: TGTGCCAGCAGTTACGAGTCCTTATGGTTTGCGGATACGCAGTATTTT
abundance: NA
j_gene: TRBJ2-3
d_gene: NA
v_gene: TRBV6-2/TRBV6-3

CDR3aa: CATFGTSAPSTDTQYF
CDR3nt: TGTGCCACATTCGGGACTAGCGCGCCTAGCACAGATACGCAGTATTTT
abundance: NA
j_gene: TRBJ2-3
d_gene: TRBD2
v_gene: TRBV10-3

CDR3aa: CASARTGGRYEQYF
CDR3nt: TGTGCCAGCGCCCGGACAGGGGGTAGATACGAGCAGTACTTC
abundance: NA
j_gene: TRBJ2-7
d_gene: TRBD1
v_gene: TRBV2

CDR3aa: CASSPKAGGQDTQYF
CDR3nt: TGTGCCAGCTCACCGAAGGCGGGGGGGCAAGATACGCAGTATTTT
abundance: NA
j_gene: TRBJ2-3
d_gene: TRBD2
v_gene: TRBV18

CDR3aa: CASSPPPWRGTGVHRIGEQFF
CDR3nt: TGTGCCAGCAGCCCTCCTCCCTGGCGGGGGACCGGGGTCCACCGTATTGGTGAGCAGTTCTTC
abundance: NA
j_gene: TRBJ2-1
d_gene: TRBD2
v_gene: TRBV3-1/TRBV3-2

CDR3aa: CASSLVGLAGGLEDTQYF
CDR3nt: TGTGCCAGCAGCTTAGTGGGACTAGCGGGAGGGCTTGAAGATACGCAGTATTTT
abundance: NA
j_gene: TRBJ2-3
d_gene: TRBD2
v_gene: TRBV7-2

CDR3aa: CASNPSGRAYNEQFF
CDR3nt: TGCGCCAGTAATCCTAGCGGGAGGGCTTACAATGAGCAGTTCTTC
abundance: NA
j_gene: TRBJ2-1
d_gene: TRBD2
v_gene: TRBV10-1

CDR3aa: CASSYSRGRVNTEAFF
CDR3nt: TGTGCCAGCAGTTACTCGAGGGGGCGAGTGAACACTGAAGCTTTCTTT
abundance: NA
j_gene: TRBJ1-1
d_gene: TRBD1
v_gene: TRBV6-5

CDR3aa: CASSSTSGDFSTQYF
CDR3nt: TGTGCCAGCAGCTCAACTAGCGGGGACTTTTCTACGCAGTATTTT
abundance: NA
j_gene: TRBJ2-3
d_gene: TRBD2
v_gene: TRBV7-9

CDR3aa: CATSREHLNQPQHF
CDR3nt: TGTGCCACCAGCAGAGAACACCTCAATCAGCCCCAGCATTTT
abundance: NA
j_gene: TRBJ1-5
d_gene: NA
v_gene: TRBV15

CDR3aa: CASSLEGGVASDTQYF
CDR3nt: TGTGCCAGCAGCTTAGAAGGGGGAGTGGCCTCAGATACGCAGTATTTT
abundance: NA
j_gene: TRBJ2-3
d_gene: NA
v_gene: TRBV11-2

CDR3aa: CASSKGGSTGNNEKLFF
CDR3nt: TGTGCCAGCAGCAAAGGGGGATCGACAGGAAATAATGAAAAACTGTTTTTT
abundance: NA
j_gene: TRBJ1-4
d_gene: NA
v_gene: TRBV21-1

CDR3aa: CASSLVGTSGFEQFF
CDR3nt: TGTGCCAGCAGCTTAGTTGGGACTAGCGGGTTTGAGCAGTTCTTC
abundance: NA
j_gene: TRBJ2-1
d_gene: TRBD2
v_gene: TRBV7-2

CDR3aa: CATADRQGGYTF
CDR3nt: TGTGCCACCGCTGACCGACAGGGAGGCTACACCTTC
abundance: NA
j_gene: TRBJ1-2
d_gene: TRBD1
v_gene: TRBV10-3

CDR3aa: CSAWRGDTQYF
CDR3nt: TGCAGTGCTTGGCGGGGAGATACGCAGTATTTT
abundance: once
j_gene: TRBJ2-3
d_gene: NA
v_gene: TRBV20-1

CDR3aa: CSASMRGATDTQYF
CDR3nt: TGCAGTGCTAGTATGCGGGGGGCCACAGATACGCAGTATTTT
abundance: NA
j_gene: TRBJ2-3
d_gene: TRBD2
v_gene: TRBV20-1

CDR3aa: CASRGTGIYEKLFF
CDR3nt: TGTGCCAGCAGGGGGACAGGAATCTATGAAAAACTGTTTTTT
abundance: NA
j_gene: TRBJ1-4
d_gene: TRBD1
v_gene: TRBV2

CDR3aa: CASSLARARGGEKLFF
CDR3nt: TGTGCCAGCAGCTTAGCTCGGGCCAGGGGCGGTGAAAAACTGTTTTTT
abundance: NA
j_gene: TRBJ1-4
d_gene: NA
v_gene: TRBV7-9

CDR3aa: CASSLEGGTEAFF
CDR3nt: TGTGCCAGCAGCTTGGAAGGGGGCACTGAAGCTTTCTTT
abundance: NA
j_gene: TRBJ1-1
d_gene: NA
v_gene: TRBV5-5

CDR3aa: CASSYSMGPGANVLTF
CDR3nt: TGTGCCAGCAGTTACTCGATGGGCCCTGGGGCCAACGTCCTGACTTTC
abundance: NA
j_gene: TRBJ2-6
d_gene: NA
v_gene: TRBV6-5

CDR3aa: CASSQVTGGGTEAFF
CDR3nt: TGCGCCAGCAGCCAAGTCACAGGGGGCGGGACTGAAGCTTTCTTT
abundance: once
j_gene: TRBJ1-1
d_gene: TRBD1
v_gene: TRBV4-1

CDR3aa: CASNDSDQPQHF
CDR3nt: TGTGCCAGCAACGACAGCGATCAGCCCCAGCATTTT
abundance: NA
j_gene: TRBJ1-5
d_gene: NA
v_gene: TRBV6-5

CDR3aa: CASSYSPGSTGELFF
CDR3nt: TGTGCCAGCAGTTATTCTCCGGGGTCTACCGGGGAGCTGTTTTTT
abundance: NA
j_gene: TRBJ2-2
d_gene: NA
v_gene: TRBV6-6

CDR3aa: CASNNSPLGDEQFF
CDR3nt: TGTGCCAGTAATAATTCCCCCCTAGGAGATGAGCAGTTCTTC
abundance: NA
j_gene: TRBJ2-1
d_gene: NA
v_gene: TRBV19

CDR3aa: CASSMQGVGEQFF
CDR3nt: TGTGCCAGTAGTATGCAGGGGGTAGGTGAGCAGTTCTTC
abundance: NA
j_gene: TRBJ2-1
d_gene: TRBD1
v_gene: TRBV19

CDR3aa: CASSEYQETQYF
CDR3nt: TGTGCCAGCTCAGAGTACCAAGAGACCCAGTACTTC
abundance: NA
j_gene: TRBJ2-5
d_gene: NA
v_gene: TRBV18

CDR3aa: CASSISGTSNNEQFF
CDR3nt: TGTGCCAGCAGCATCTCCGGGACTAGCAACAATGAGCAGTTCTTC
abundance: NA
j_gene: TRBJ2-1
d_gene: TRBD2
v_gene: TRBV7-9

CDR3aa: CASSTGQGKDGYTF
CDR3nt: TGCGCCAGCAGCACAGGACAGGGAAAGGATGGCTACACCTTC
abundance: NA
j_gene: TRBJ1-2
d_gene: TRBD1
v_gene: TRBV5-1